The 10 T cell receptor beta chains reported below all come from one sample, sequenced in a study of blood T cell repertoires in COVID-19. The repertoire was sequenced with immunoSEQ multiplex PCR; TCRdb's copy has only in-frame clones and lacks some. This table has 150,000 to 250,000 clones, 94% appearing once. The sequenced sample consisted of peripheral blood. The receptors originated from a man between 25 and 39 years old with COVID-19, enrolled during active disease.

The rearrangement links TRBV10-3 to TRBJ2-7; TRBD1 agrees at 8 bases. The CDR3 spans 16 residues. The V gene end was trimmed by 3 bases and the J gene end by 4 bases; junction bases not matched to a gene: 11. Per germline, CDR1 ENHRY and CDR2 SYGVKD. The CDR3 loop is CAISDRQGQRSYEQYF. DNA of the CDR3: TGTGCCATCAGTGATCGACAGGGGCAAAGGAGTTACGAGCAGTACTTC.

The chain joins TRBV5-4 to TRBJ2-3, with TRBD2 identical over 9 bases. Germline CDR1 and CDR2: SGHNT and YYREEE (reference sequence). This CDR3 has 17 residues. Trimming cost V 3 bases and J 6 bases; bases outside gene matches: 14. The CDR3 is CASSWGERLAGLDTQYF. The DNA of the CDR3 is TGTGCCAGCAGCTGGGGTGAGAGGCTAGCGGGGTTGGATACGCAGTATTTT.

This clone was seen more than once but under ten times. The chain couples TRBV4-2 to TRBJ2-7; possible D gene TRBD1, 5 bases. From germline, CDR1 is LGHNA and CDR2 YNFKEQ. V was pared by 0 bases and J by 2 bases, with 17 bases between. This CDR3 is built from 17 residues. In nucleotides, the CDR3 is TGTGCCAGCAGCCAAGAGGTCTGGAGACAGATGGCCTACGAGCAGTACTTC. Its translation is CASSQEVWRQMAYEQYF.

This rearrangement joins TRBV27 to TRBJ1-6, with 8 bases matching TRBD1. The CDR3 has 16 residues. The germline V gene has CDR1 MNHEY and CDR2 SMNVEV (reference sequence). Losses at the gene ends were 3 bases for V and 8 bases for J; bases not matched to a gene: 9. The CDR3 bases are TGTGCCAGCAGTTTGGCGCCAGGGGGCGTGTATTCACCCCTCCACTTT. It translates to CASSLAPGGVYSPLHF.

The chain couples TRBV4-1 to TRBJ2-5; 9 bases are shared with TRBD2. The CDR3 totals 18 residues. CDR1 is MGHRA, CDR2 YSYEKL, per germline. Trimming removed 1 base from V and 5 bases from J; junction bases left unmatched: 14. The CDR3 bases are TGCGCCAGCAGCCAAGTTGGTCTCGCGGGGGGGGGCTGGGAGACCCAGTACTTC. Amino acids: CASSQVGLAGGGWETQYF.

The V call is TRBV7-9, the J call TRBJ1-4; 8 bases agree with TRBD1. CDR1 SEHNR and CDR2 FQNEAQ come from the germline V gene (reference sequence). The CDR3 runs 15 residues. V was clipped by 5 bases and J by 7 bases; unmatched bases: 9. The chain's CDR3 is CASSSRQGNVEKLFF. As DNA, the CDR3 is TGTGCCAGCAGCAGCAGACAGGGGAACGTTGAAAAACTGTTTTTT. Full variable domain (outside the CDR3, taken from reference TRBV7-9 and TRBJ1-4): DTGVSQNPRHKITKRGQNVTFRCDPISEHNRLYWYRQTLGQGPEFLTYFQNEAQLEKSRLLSDRFSAERPKGSFSTLEIQRTEQGDSAMYLCASSSRQGNVEKLFFGSGTQLSVL.

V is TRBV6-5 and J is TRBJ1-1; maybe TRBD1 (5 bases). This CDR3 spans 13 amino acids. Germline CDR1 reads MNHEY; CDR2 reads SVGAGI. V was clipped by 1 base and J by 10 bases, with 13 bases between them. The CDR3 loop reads CASSYWPGQGAFF. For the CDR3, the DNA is TGTGCCAGCAGTTACTGGCCCGGGCAGGGAGCTTTCTTT.

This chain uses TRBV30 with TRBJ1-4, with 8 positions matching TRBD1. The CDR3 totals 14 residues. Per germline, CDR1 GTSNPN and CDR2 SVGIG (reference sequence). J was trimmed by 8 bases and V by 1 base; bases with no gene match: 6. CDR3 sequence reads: CAWSDADRDEKLFF. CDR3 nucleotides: TGTGCCTGGAGTGACGCGGACAGGGACGAAAAACTGTTTTTT.

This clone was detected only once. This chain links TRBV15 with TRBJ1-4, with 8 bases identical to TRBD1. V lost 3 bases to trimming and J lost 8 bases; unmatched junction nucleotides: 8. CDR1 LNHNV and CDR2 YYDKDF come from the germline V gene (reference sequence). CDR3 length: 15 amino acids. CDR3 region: CATSSLTGVAEKLFF. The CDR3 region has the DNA TGTGCCACCAGCAGCTTGACAGGGGTGGCAGAAAAACTGTTTTTT.

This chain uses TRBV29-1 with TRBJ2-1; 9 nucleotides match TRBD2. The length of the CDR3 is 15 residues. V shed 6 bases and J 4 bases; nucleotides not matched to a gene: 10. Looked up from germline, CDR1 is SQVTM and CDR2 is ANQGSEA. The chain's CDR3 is CSVSRLAEKYNEQFF. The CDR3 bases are TGCAGCGTCTCCAGACTAGCGGAAAAGTACAATGAGCAGTTCTTC.